The rows below give T cell receptor beta chains drawn from one sample of a study of blood T cell repertoires in COVID-19. Only in-frame clones appear in the TCRdb table, and some are missing; sequencing was by immunoSEQ multiplex PCR. The sample has under 300,000 clones, around nine tenths seen once; the top ten hold less than 0.95%. Sequenced: peripheral blood. The receptors were gathered from a woman in her forties who had recovered from COVID-19. Each CDR3 is given with its conserved first and last residue. Each record gives: clone size, V gene, J gene, D gene, CDR3 protein, CDR3 DNA. A D gene is named only where the DNA matches it firmly. Clone size is shown for a subset of rows, as once, few, many or a class of expanded clone.

once,TRBV5-1,TRBJ2-5,TRBD2,CASSLALRGNQETQYF,TGCGCCAGCAGCTTGGCCCTGCGGGGGAACCAAGAGACCCAGTACTTC
-,TRBV27,TRBJ2-7,TRBD2,CASSGRGEQYF,TGTGCCAGCAGCGGGCGGGGGGAGCAGTACTTC
-,TRBV27,TRBJ2-7,TRBD1,CASSPGQGGPYEQYF,TGTGCCAGCAGTCCCGGACAGGGCGGCCCCTACGAGCAGTACTTC
-,TRBV29-1,TRBJ1-4,-,CSVTGRANEKLFF,TGCAGCGTTACAGGGAGGGCTAATGAAAAACTGTTTTTT
-,TRBV5-1,TRBJ2-1,-,CASSLVLRGHAYNEQFF,TGCGCCAGCAGCTTGGTCCTCCGGGGACACGCCTACAATGAGCAGTTCTTC
-,TRBV15,TRBJ2-7,TRBD1,CATSRDRGNAEQYF,TGTGCCACCAGCAGGGACAGGGGGAACGCCGAGCAGTACTTC
-,TRBV7-9,TRBJ1-6,TRBD1,CASSLVGDSSYNSPLHF,TGTGCCAGCAGCTTAGTTGGGGACAGCTCCTATAATTCACCCCTCCACTTT
-,TRBV6-6,TRBJ1-2,-,CASSYSWQVDAYTF,TGTGCCAGCAGTTACTCTTGGCAGGTCGATGCCTACACCTTC
-,TRBV30,TRBJ1-1,TRBD1,CAWNRGNTEAFF,TGTGCCTGGAACAGGGGGAACACTGAAGCTTTCTTT
-,TRBV5-1,TRBJ1-1,TRBD1,CASSFLTGSAFF,TGCGCCAGCAGCTTTTTGACAGGGTCCGCTTTCTTT
-,TRBV12-3/TRBV12-4,TRBJ2-7,TRBD1,CASSRQGAGEQYF,TGTGCCAGCAGTCGACAGGGGGCTGGCGAGCAGTACTTC
-,TRBV7-5,TRBJ2-2,-,CVRSLAIPSGRVPGELFF,TGTGTCAGAAGCTTAGCTATTCCTAGCGGGAGGGTCCCCGGGGAGCTGTTTTTT
-,TRBV19,TRBJ1-1,-,CASTLVGEAFF,TGTGCCAGTACCCTAGTGGGTGAAGCTTTCTTT
-,TRBV18,TRBJ1-1,TRBD1,CASSPMMGQGSTEAFF,TGTGCCAGCTCACCTATGATGGGACAGGGGTCCACTGAAGCTTTCTTT
-,TRBV4-1,TRBJ2-3,TRBD2,CASSYRLADLTDTQYF,TGCGCCAGCAGCTACCGACTAGCCGATCTTACAGATACGCAGTATTTT
once,TRBV19,TRBJ2-1,TRBD1,CASSSSRGPGNEQFF,TGTGCCAGTAGTTCTTCCAGGGGGCCTGGCAATGAGCAGTTCTTC
-,TRBV25-1,TRBJ2-7,TRBD1,CASSDSGQGGYEQYF,TGTGCCAGCAGTGACTCAGGACAGGGGGGATACGAGCAGTACTTC
-,TRBV7-9,TRBJ2-3,-,CASSHQKSSIPTDTQYF,TGTGCCAGCAGCCATCAAAAGTCTAGCATACCAACAGATACGCAGTATTTT
-,TRBV27,TRBJ2-1,TRBD2,CASSLSRRGLYNEQFF,TGTGCCAGCAGTTTATCCCGCCGGGGACTATACAATGAGCAGTTCTTC
-,TRBV30,TRBJ2-5,TRBD1,CAWTRTGTGGLETQYF,TGTGCCTGGACCCGAACCGGGACAGGGGGCTTGGAGACCCAGTACTTC
-,TRBV6-5,TRBJ2-7,TRBD1,CASSTGTGGGEQYF,TGTGCCAGCAGCACCGGGACAGGGGGCGGCGAGCAGTACTTC
-,TRBV2,TRBJ2-3,-,CASSGSRGRSTDTQYF,TGTGCCAGCAGTGGGAGTAGGGGCAGGAGCACAGATACGCAGTATTTT
-,TRBV3-1/TRBV3-2,TRBJ1-1,TRBD1,CATTQGADTEAFF,TGTGCCACCACTCAGGGGGCTGACACTGAAGCTTTCTTT
-,TRBV3-1/TRBV3-2,TRBJ2-7,TRBD1,CASSLGQLNSYEQYF,TGTGCCAGCAGCCTGGGACAGTTAAACTCCTACGAGCAGTACTTC
-,TRBV5-1,TRBJ2-1,TRBD2,CASSLIAGVLVEQFF,TGCGCCAGCAGCTTGATAGCGGGAGTCTTGGTTGAGCAGTTCTTC
-,TRBV14,TRBJ2-1,TRBD2,CASSQVRSGRRPREGEQFF,TGTGCCAGCAGCCAAGTTCGGTCGGGTCGAAGGCCTCGGGAGGGTGAGCAGTTCTTC
-,TRBV4-1,TRBJ2-7,-,CASSQDYAGRYEQYF,TGCGCCAGCAGCCAAGATTACGCGGGCCGCTACGAGCAGTACTTC
-,TRBV15,TRBJ1-2,TRBD1,CATSRGGTGAIYGYTF,TGTGCCACCAGCAGAGGTGGGACAGGGGCTATCTATGGCTACACCTTC
-,TRBV5-1,TRBJ2-7,-,CASSLEGYEQYF,TGCGCCAGCAGCTTGGAGGGGTACGAGCAGTACTTC
-,TRBV25-1,TRBJ1-2,TRBD1,CASSEYPRQGSGYTF,TGTGCCAGCAGTGAATATCCCCGACAGGGAAGTGGCTACACCTTC
-,TRBV19,TRBJ1-2,-,CASSISGSNYGYTF,TGTGCCAGTAGTATTTCAGGATCTAACTATGGCTACACCTTC
-,TRBV6-4,TRBJ2-3,TRBD2,CASSLAGGTADTQYF,TGTGCCAGCAGTTTAGCGGGAGGGACGGCTGATACGCAGTATTTT
-,TRBV6-1,TRBJ2-1,TRBD2,CASREGLAVTYNEQFF,TGTGCCAGCAGAGAAGGACTAGCGGTTACCTACAATGAGCAGTTCTTC
-,TRBV5-6,TRBJ2-5,-,CASSLGQGYYQETQYF,TGTGCCAGCAGCTTGGGGCAGGGCTATTACCAAGAGACCCAGTACTTC
few,TRBV6-5,TRBJ2-2,TRBD2,CASSYSSGSGRGELFF,TGTGCCAGCAGTTACTCTAGCGGGAGTGGAAGGGGGGAGCTGTTTTTT
-,TRBV9,TRBJ1-1,-,CASSVEGGLAFF,TGTGCCAGCAGCGTAGAGGGAGGGTTGGCTTTCTTT
-,TRBV19,TRBJ1-3,TRBD1,CASSTTGTGNTIYF,TGTGCCAGTAGTACGACAGGGACCGGAAACACCATATATTTT
-,TRBV6-5,TRBJ2-3,-,CASLAPYRNTQYF,TGTGCCAGCCTAGCGCCGTACCGGAATACGCAGTATTTT
-,TRBV18,TRBJ2-5,TRBD1,CASSPQGASQETQYF,TGTGCCAGCTCACCACAGGGGGCTTCCCAAGAGACCCAGTACTTC
once,TRBV29-1,TRBJ2-7,-,CSAQTGQNYEQYF,TGCAGCGCCCAGACCGGACAAAACTACGAGCAGTACTTC
-,TRBV7-2,TRBJ2-4,TRBD2,CASSLMGGAKNIQYF,TGTGCCAGCAGCTTAATGGGAGGGGCCAAAAACATTCAGTACTTC
once,TRBV2,TRBJ1-1,TRBD1,CASREEMTGSTEAFF,TGTGCCAGCAGGGAAGAGATGACAGGGAGCACTGAAGCTTTCTTT
-,TRBV13,TRBJ2-7,TRBD2,CASSSKPGGGFGEQYF,TGTGCCAGCAGCTCGAAACCGGGGGGAGGTTTCGGTGAGCAGTACTTC
-,TRBV7-2,TRBJ1-2,-,CASSTPQIYGYTF,TGTGCCAGCAGCACGCCACAGATCTATGGCTACACCTTC
-,TRBV15,TRBJ2-1,-,CATSRDGMGLPYNEQFF,TGTGCCACCAGCAGAGATGGTATGGGACTGCCCTACAATGAGCAGTTCTTC
-,TRBV25-1,TRBJ1-6,TRBD1,CASGGTASGPLHF,TGTGCCAGCGGGGGGACAGCTTCAGGTCCCCTCCACTTT
-,TRBV6-1,TRBJ2-5,TRBD2,CASSELLAGVETQYF,TGTGCCAGCAGTGAACTCCTAGCGGGAGTAGAGACCCAGTACTTC
-,TRBV2,TRBJ2-3,-,CASNLGRTDTQYF,TGTGCCAGCAATTTGGGGCGCACAGATACGCAGTATTTT
-,TRBV6-4,TRBJ1-2,TRBD1,CASRVGTDPNYGYTF,TGTGCCAGCAGGGTGGGGACAGACCCTAACTATGGCTACACCTTC
-,TRBV4-1,TRBJ2-2,TRBD2,CASSHQKSLAGTAGELFF,TGCGCCAGCAGCCACCAGAAAAGCCTAGCGGGAACGGCCGGGGAGCTGTTTTTT
-,TRBV3-1/TRBV3-2,TRBJ2-1,-,CASSQLASYNEQFF,TGTGCCAGCAGCCAGCTAGCTTCCTACAATGAGCAGTTCTTC
-,TRBV14,TRBJ2-7,TRBD2,CASSPHIGLSSGSGEQYF,TGTGCCAGCAGCCCGCACATCGGACTCTCCAGCGGGAGCGGCGAGCAGTACTTC
-,TRBV9,TRBJ2-3,-,CASSVTRMSTDTQYF,TGTGCCAGCAGCGTCACTAGGATGAGCACAGATACGCAGTATTTT
few,TRBV19,TRBJ1-2,-,CASRTDWPDYGYTF,TGTGCCAGTAGGACAGACTGGCCGGACTATGGCTACACCTTC